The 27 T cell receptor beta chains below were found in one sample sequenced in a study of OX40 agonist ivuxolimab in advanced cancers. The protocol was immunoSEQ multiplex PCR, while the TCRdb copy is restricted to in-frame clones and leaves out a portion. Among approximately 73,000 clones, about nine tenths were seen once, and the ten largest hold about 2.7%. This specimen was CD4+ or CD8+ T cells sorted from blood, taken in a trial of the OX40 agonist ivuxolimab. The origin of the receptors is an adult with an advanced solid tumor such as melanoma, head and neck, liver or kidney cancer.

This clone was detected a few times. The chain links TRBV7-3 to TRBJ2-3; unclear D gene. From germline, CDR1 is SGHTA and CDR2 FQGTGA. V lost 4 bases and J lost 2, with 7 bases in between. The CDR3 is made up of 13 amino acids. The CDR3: CASSSTTTDTQYF. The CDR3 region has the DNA TGTGCCAGCAGCTCCACGACCACAGATACGCAGTATTTT. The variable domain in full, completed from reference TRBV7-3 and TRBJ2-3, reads GAGVSQTPSNKVTEKGKYVELRCDPISGHTALYWYRQSLGQGPEFLIYFQGTGAADDSGLPNDRFFAVRPEGSVSTLKIQRTERGDSAVYLCASSSTTTDTQYFGPGTRLTVL.

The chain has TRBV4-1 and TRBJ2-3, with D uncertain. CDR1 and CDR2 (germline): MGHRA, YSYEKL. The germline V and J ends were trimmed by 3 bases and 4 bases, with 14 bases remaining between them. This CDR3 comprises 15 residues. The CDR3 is CASSQTAIPPDTQYF. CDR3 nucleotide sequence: TGCGCCAGCAGCCAGACTGCGATTCCCCCAGATACGCAGTATTTT.

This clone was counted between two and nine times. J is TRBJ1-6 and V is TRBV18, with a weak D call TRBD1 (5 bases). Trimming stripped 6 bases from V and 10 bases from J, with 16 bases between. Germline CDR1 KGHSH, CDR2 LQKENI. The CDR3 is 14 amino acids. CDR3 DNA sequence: TGTGCCAGCTCCGTGGGGGAGGCGGAATCACCCCTCCACTTT. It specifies CASSVGEAESPLHF. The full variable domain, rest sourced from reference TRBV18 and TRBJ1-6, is NAGVMQNPRHLVRRRGQEARLRCSPMKGHSHVYWYRQLPEEGLKFMVYLQKENIIDESGMPKERFSAEFPKEGPSILRIQQVVRGDSAAYFCASSVGEAESPLHFGNGTRLTVT.

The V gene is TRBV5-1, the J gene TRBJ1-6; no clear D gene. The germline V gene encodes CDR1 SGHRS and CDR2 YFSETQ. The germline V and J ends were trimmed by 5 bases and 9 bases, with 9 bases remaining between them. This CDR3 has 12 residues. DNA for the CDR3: TGCGCCAGCAGTCCGGAGGGTTCACCCCTCCACTTT. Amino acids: CASSPEGSPLHF.

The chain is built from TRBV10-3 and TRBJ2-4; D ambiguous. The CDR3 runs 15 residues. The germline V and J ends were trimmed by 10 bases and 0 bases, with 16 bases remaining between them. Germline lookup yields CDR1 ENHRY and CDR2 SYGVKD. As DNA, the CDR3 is TGTGCCACCACCGACATATCCTTAGCCAAAAACATTCAGTACTTC. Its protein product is CATTDISLAKNIQYF.

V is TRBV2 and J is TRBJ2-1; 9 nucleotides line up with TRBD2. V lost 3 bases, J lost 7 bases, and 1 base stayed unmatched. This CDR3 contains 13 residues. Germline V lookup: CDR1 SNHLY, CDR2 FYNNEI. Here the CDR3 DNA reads TGTGCCAGCAGTGAGCGGGGGGGGAATGAGCAGTTCTTC. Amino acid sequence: CASSERGGNEQFF.

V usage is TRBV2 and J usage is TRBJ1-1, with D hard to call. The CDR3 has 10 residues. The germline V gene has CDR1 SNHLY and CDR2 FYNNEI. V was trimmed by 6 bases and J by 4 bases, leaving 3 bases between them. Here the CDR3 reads CASRVTEAFF. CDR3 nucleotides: TGTGCCAGCAGGGTCACTGAAGCTTTCTTT.

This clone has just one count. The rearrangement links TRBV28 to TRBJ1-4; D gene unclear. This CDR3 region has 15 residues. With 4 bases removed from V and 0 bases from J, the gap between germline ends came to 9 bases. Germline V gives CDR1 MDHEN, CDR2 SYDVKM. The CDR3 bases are TGTGCCAGCAGTTCACAGCGGGCAACTAATGAAAAACTGTTTTTT. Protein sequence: CASSSQRATNEKLFF.

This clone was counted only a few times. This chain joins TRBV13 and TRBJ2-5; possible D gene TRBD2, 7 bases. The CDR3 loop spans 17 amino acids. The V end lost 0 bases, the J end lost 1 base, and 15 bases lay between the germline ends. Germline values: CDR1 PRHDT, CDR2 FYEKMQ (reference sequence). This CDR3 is CASSLGGGRGPQETQYF. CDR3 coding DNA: TGTGCCAGCAGCTTAGGCGGGGGGCGGGGACCCCAAGAGACCCAGTACTTC. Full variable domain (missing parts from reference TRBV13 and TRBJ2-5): AAGVIQSPRHLIKEKRETATLKCYPIPRHDTVYWYQQGPGQDPQFLISFYEKMQSDKGSIPDRFSAQQFSDYHSELNMSSLELGDSALYFCASSLGGGRGPQETQYFGPGTRLLVL.

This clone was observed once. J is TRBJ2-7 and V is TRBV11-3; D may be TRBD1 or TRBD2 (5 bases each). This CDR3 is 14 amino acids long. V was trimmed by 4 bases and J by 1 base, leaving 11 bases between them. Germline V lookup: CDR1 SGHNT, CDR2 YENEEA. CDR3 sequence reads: CASSYRDGSYEQYF. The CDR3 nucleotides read TGTGCCAGCAGCTACCGGGACGGTTCCTACGAGCAGTACTTC.

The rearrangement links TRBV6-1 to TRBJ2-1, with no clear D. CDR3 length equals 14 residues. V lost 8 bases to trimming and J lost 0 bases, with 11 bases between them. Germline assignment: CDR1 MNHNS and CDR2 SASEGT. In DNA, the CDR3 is TGTGCCAGCTCCAGGTTAGCCTCCTACAATGAGCAGTTCTTC. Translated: CASSRLASYNEQFF.

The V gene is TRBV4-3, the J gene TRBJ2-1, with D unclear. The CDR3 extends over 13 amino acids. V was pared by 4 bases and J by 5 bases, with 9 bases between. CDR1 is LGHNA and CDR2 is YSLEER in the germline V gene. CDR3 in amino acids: CASSLRWDNEQFF. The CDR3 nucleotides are TGCGCCAGCAGCCTGAGATGGGACAATGAGCAGTTCTTC.

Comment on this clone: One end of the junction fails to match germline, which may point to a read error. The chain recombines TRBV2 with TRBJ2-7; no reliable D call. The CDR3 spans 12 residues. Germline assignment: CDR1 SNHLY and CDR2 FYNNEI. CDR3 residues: CASSEAVYEQYF. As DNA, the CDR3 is TGTGCCAGCAGCGAAGCCGTTTACGAGCAGTACTTC.

The CDR3 coding sequence is TGTGCCAGCAGCGCGGGACAGGGGAACACTGAAGCTTTCTTT. This codes for CASSAGQGNTEAFF. V gene TRBV9 combines with J gene TRBJ1-1, with 9 bases lining up with TRBD1. The V segment lost 3 bases and the J segment 1 base; nucleotides outside the gene matches: 1. The germline CDR1 and CDR2 sequences are SGDLS and YYNGEE. The CDR3 runs 14 residues.

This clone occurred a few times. CDR3 loop: CASSRIRAGGYTF. Here the CDR3 DNA reads TGTGCCAGCAGTAGGATCCGGGCTGGAGGCTACACCTTC. The chain recombines TRBV28 with TRBJ1-2, with D uncertain. The CDR3 has 13 amino acids. Germline V lookup: CDR1 MDHEN, CDR2 SYDVKM. The V gene lost 5 bases and the J gene lost 8 bases, with 15 bases spanning the gap.

Here the CDR3 DNA reads TGTGCCAGCAGCCAAGCAGTCTCGGGGGCCCTAAACACCGGGGAGCTGTTTTTT. Protein sequence: CASSQAVSGALNTGELFF. The gene calls are TRBV14 and TRBJ2-2; D could derive from TRBD1 or TRBD2 (6 bases each). Germline values: CDR1 SGHDN, CDR2 FVKESK. The V end lost 1 base, the J end lost 2 bases, and 17 bases lay between the germline ends. This CDR3 comprises 18 residues. Using reference TRBV14 and TRBJ2-2 for the parts outside the CDR3, the full variable domain is EAGVTQFPSHSVIEKGQTVTLRCDPISGHDNLYWYRRVMGKEIKFLLHFVKESKQDESGMPNNRFLAERTGGTYSTLKVQPAELEDSGVYFCASSQAVSGALNTGELFFGEGSRLTVL.

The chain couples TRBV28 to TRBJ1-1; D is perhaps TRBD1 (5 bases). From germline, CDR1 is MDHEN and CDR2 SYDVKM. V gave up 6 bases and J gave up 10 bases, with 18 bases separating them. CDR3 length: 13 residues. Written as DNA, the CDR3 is TGTGCCAGCAGCCTCGGACATGAGAAGAGAGCTTTCTTT. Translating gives CASSLGHEKRAFF.

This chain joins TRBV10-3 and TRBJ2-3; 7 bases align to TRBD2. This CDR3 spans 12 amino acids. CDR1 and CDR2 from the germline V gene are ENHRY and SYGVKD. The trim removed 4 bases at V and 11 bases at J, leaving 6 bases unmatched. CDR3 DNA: TGTGCCATCAGTGGGGAGGCGGGGGAGCAGTATTTT. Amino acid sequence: CAISGEAGEQYF.

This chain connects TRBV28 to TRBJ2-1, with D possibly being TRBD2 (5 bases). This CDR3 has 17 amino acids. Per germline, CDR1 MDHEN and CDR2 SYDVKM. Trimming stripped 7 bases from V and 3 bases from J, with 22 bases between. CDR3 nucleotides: TGTGCCAGCACCCCGGGGAGCTTGGGATCAATCTACAATGAGCAGTTCTTC. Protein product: CASTPGSLGSIYNEQFF. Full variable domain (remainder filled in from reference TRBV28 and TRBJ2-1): DVKVTQSSRYLVKRTGEKVFLECVQDMDHENMFWYRQDPGLGLRLIYFSYDVKMKEKGDIPEGYSVSREKKERFSLILESASTNQTSMYLCASTPGSLGSIYNEQFFGPGTRLTVL.

CDR3 sequence: CASSLGGARTYEQYF. CDR3 coding DNA: TGCGCCAGCAGCTTGGGGGGGGCGCGCACCTACGAGCAGTACTTC. V and J are TRBV5-1 and TRBJ2-7, with D perhaps matching TRBD1 or TRBD2 (6 bases each). V gave up 0 bases and J gave up 2 bases, with 12 bases separating them. The CDR3 sequence is 15 residues long. Germline loops: CDR1 SGHRS, CDR2 YFSETQ.

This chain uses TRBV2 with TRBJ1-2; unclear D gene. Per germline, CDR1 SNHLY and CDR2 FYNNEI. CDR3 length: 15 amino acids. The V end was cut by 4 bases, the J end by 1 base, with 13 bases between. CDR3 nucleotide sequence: TGTGCCAGCAGTGTAAGAGGGTATGGTAACTATGGCTACACCTTC. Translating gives CASSVRGYGNYGYTF.

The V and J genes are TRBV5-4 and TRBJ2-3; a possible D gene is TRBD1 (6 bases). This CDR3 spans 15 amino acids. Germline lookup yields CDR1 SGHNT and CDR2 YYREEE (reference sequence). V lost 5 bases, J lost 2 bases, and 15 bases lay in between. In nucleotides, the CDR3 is TGTGCCAGCAGTACACAGCACAGGGACACAGATACGCAGTATTTT. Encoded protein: CASSTQHRDTDTQYF. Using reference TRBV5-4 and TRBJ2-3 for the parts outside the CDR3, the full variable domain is ETGVTQSPTHLIKTRGQQVTLRCSSQSGHNTVSWYQQALGQGPQFIFQYYREEENGRGNFPPRFSGLQFPNYSSELNVNALELDDSALYLCASSTQHRDTDTQYFGPGTRLTVL.

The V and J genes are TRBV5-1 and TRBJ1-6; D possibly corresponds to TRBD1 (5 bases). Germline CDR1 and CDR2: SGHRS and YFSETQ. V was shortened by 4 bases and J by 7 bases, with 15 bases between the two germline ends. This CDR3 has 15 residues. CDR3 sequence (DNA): TGCGCCAGCAGCCTCAGCGGGGGGGGAAATTCACCCCTCCACTTT. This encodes CASSLSGGGNSPLHF.

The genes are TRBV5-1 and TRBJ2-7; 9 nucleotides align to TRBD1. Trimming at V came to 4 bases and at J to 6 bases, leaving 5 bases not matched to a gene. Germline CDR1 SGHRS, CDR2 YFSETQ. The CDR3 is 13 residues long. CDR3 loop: CASSERTGVEQYF. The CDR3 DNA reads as TGCGCCAGCAGCGAACGGACAGGGGTCGAGCAGTACTTC.

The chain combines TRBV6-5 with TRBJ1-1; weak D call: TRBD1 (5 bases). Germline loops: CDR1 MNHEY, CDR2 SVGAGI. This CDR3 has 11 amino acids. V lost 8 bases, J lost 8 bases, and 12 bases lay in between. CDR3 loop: CASSWDGEAFF. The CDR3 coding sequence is TGTGCCAGCTCTTGGGACGGAGAAGCTTTCTTT.

Written as DNA, the CDR3 is TGTGCCAGCAGCTATGCGACAGGGACAAATGAAAAACTGTTTTTT. Its protein is CASSYATGTNEKLFF. The chain is built from TRBV7-2 and TRBJ1-4; 7 bases fit TRBD1. Germline V gene sequence: CDR1 SGHTA, CDR2 FQGNSA. Trimming at V came to 4 bases and at J to 5 bases, leaving 7 bases not matched to a gene. The CDR3 has 15 residues.

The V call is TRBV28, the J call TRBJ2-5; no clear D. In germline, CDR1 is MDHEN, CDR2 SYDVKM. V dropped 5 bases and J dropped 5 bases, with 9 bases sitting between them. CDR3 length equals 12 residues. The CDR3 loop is CASSRFFETQYF. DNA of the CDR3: TGTGCCAGCAGTCGATTTTTTGAGACCCAGTACTTC.